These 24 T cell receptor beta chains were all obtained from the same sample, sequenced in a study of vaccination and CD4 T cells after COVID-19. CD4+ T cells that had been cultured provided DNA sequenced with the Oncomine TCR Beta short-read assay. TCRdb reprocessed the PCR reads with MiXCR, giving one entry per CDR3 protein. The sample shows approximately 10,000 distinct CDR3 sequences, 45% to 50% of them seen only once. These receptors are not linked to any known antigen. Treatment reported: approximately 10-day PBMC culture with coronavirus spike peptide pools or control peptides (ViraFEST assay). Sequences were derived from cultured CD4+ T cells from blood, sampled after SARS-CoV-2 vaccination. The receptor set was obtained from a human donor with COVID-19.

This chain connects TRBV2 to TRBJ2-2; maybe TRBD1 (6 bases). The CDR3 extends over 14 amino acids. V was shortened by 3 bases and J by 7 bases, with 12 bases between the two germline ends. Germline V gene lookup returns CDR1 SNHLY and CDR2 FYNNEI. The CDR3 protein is CASSEQGPSGELFF. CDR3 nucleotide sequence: TGTGCCAGCAGTGAGCAGGGGCCCAGCGGGGAGCTGTTTTTT.

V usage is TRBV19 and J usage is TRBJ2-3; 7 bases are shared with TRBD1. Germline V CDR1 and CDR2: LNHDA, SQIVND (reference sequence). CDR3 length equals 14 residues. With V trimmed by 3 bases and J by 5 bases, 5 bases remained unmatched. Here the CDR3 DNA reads TGTGCCAGTAGTATCCCCAGGGGGAGAGATACGCAGTATTTT. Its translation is CASSIPRGRDTQYF.

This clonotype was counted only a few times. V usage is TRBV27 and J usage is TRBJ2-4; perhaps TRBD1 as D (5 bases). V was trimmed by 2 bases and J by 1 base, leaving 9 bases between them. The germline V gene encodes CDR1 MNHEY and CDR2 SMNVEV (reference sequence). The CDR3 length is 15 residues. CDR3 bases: TGTGCCAGCAGTTTACAGGGCGAGGCCAAAAACATTCAGTACTTC. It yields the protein CASSLQGEAKNIQYF.

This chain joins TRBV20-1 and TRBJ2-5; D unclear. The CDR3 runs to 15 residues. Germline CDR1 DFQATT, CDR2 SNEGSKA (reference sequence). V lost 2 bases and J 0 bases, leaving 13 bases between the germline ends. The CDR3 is CSARYLLGYQETQYF. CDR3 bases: TGCAGTGCTAGATATCTCCTGGGGTACCAAGAGACCCAGTACTTC.

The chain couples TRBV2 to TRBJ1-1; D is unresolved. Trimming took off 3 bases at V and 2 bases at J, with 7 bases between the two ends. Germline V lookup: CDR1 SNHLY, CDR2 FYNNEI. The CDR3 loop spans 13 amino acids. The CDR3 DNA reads TGTGCCAGCAGTGATCAGAGCAACACTGAAGCTTTCTTT. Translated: CASSDQSNTEAFF.

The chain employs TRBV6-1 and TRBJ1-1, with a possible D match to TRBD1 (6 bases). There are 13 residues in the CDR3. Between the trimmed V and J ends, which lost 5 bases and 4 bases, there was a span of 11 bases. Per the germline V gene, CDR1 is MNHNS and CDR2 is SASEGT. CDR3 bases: TGTGCCAGCAGTCCACAGGGACCCACTGAAGCTTTCTTT. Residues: CASSPQGPTEAFF.

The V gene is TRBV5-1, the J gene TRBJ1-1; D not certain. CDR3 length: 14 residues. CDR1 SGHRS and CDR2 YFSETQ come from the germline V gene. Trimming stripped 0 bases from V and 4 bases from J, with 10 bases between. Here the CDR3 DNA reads TGCGCCAGCAGCTTGGAGGGAAGCTCCACTGAAGCTTTCTTT. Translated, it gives CASSLEGSSTEAFF.

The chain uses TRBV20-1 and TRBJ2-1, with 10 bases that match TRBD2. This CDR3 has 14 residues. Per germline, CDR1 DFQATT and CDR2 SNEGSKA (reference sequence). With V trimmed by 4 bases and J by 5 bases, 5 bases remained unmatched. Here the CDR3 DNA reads TGCAGTGCTATTAGCGGGGGGCGTAACAATGAGCAGTTCTTC. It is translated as CSAISGGRNNEQFF.

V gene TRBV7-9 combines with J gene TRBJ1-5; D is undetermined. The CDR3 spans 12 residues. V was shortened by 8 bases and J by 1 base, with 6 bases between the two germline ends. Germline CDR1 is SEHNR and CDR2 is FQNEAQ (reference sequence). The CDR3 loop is CASSQSNQPQHF. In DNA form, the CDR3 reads TGTGCCAGCTCGCAGAGCAATCAGCCCCAGCATTTT.

The CDR3 DNA reads TGTGCCAGTGGCACTAGCGGGGGGGCGAGCTCCTACAATGAGCAGTTCTTC. Its translation: CASGTSGGASSYNEQFF. This chain links TRBV19 with TRBJ2-1, with 13 nucleotides matching TRBD2. Germline trimming cut 8 bases from V and 0 bases from J; bases unmatched to any gene: 7. The CDR3 is made up of 17 amino acids. Germline V CDR1 and CDR2: LNHDA, SQIVND (reference sequence). The full variable domain, with the rest looked up from reference TRBV19 and TRBJ2-1, is DGGITQSPKYLFRKEGQNVTLSCEQNLNHDAMYWYRQDPGQGLRLIYYSQIVNDFQKGDIAEGYSVSREKKESFPLTVTSAQKNPTAFYLCASGTSGGASSYNEQFFGPGTRLTVL.

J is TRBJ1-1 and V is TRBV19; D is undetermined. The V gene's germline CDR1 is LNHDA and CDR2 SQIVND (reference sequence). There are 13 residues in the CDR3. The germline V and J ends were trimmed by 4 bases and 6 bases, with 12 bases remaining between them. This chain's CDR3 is CASSNSIGSEAFF. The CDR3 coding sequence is TGTGCCAGTAGTAATTCCATTGGGTCTGAAGCTTTCTTT.

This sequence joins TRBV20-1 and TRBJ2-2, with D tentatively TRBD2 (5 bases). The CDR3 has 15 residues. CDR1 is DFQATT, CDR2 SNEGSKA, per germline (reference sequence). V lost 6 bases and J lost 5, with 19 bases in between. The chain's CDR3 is CSATVLGMNTGELFF. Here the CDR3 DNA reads TGCAGTGCCACGGTACTAGGGATGAATACCGGGGAGCTGTTTTTT.

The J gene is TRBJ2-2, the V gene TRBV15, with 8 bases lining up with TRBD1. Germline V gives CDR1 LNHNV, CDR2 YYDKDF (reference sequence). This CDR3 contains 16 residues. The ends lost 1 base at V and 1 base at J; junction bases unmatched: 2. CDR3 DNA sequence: TGTGCCACCAGCAGAGGGACAGGGCAGAACACCGGGGAGCTGTTTTTT. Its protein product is CATSRGTGQNTGELFF. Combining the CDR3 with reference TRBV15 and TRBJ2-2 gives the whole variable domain DAMVIQNPRYQVTQFGKPVTLSCSQTLNHNVMYWYQQKSSQAPKLLFHYYDKDFNNEADTPDNFQSRRPNTSFCFLDIRSPGLGDTAMYLCATSRGTGQNTGELFFGEGSRLTVL.

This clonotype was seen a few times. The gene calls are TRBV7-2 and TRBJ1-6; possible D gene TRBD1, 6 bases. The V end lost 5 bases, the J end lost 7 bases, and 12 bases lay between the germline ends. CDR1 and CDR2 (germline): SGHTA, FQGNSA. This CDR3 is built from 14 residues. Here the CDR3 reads CASSQRQANSPLHF. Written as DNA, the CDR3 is TGTGCCAGCAGCCAGAGACAGGCCAATTCACCCCTCCACTTT.

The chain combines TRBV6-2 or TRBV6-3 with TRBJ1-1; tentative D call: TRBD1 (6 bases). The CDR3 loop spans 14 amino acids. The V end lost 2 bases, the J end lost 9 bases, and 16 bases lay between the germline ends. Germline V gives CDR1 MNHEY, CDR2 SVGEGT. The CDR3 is CASSYAYEGGQAFF. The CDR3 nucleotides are TGTGCCAGCAGTTACGCGTATGAGGGGGGACAAGCTTTCTTT.

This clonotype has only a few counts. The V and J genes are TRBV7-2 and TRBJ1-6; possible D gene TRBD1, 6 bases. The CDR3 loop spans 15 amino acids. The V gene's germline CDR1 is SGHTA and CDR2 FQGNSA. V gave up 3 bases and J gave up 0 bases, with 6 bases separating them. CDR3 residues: CASSLGHSYNSPLHF. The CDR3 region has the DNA TGTGCCAGCAGCTTGGGACACTCCTATAATTCACCCCTCCACTTT.

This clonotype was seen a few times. CDR3 DNA sequence: TGTGCCACCAGCAGAGGAGAGGGACAGGGGGCGGTCGGCTATGGCTACACCTTC. Amino acids: CATSRGEGQGAVGYGYTF. The genes are TRBV15 and TRBJ1-2; 12 bases are a match to TRBD1. With 1 base clipped from V and 4 bases from J, the junction kept 10 bases outside the gene matches. The CDR3 has 18 residues. Germline CDR1 is LNHNV and CDR2 is YYDKDF (reference sequence).

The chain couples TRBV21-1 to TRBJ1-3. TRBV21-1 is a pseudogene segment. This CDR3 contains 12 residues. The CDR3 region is CASSKRRRTIYF. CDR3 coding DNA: TGTGCCAGCAGCAAACGTCGGCGCACCATATATTTT.

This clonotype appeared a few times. The CDR3 reads CASSDYSTTGELFF. The CDR3 nucleotides are TGTGCCAGTAGTGACTACAGTACCACCGGGGAGCTGTTTTTT. The rearrangement uses TRBV19 and TRBJ2-2; maybe TRBD2 (5 bases). Per the germline V gene, CDR1 is LNHDA and CDR2 is SQIVND (reference sequence). The CDR3 runs to 14 residues. V lost 5 bases, J lost 4 bases, and 11 bases lay in between. Variable domain in full (rest from reference TRBV19 and TRBJ2-2): DGGITQSPKYLFRKEGQNVTLSCEQNLNHDAMYWYRQDPGQGLRLIYYSQIVNDFQKGDIAEGYSVSREKKESFPLTVTSAQKNPTAFYLCASSDYSTTGELFFGEGSRLTVL.

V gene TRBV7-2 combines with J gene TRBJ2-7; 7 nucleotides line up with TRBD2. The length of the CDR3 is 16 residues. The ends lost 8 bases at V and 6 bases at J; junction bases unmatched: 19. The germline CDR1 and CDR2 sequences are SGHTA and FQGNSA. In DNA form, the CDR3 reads TGTGCCAGCGGGGGAAGACGGGGGAGAACGGGGGGCGAGCAGTACTTC. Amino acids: CASGGRRGRTGGEQYF.

CDR3 sequence: CAITGGGGASGELFF. CDR3 coding DNA: TGTGCCATCACCGGCGGCGGGGGGGCCTCAGGGGAGCTGTTTTTT. The chain is built from TRBV10-3 and TRBJ2-2, with TRBD2 matching 9 bases. J gave up 8 bases and V 7 bases, and 11 bases lay outside the gene matches. Germline loops: CDR1 ENHRY, CDR2 SYGVKD. CDR3 length: 15 residues.

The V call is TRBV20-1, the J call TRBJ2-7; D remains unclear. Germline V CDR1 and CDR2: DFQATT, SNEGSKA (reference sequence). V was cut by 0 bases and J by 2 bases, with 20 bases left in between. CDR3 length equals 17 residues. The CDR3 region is CSARDRLGASQTYEQYF. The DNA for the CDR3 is TGCAGTGCTAGAGACCGGCTTGGAGCGAGCCAGACCTACGAGCAGTACTTC.

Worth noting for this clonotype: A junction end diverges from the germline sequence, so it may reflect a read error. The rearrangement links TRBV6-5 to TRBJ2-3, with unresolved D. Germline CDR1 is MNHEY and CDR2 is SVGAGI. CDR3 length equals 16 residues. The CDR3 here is CASGYSGPGGTDTQYF. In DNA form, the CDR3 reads TGTGCCAGCGGTTACTCCGGCCCTGGGGGCACAGATACGCAGTATTTT.

CDR3 nucleotide sequence: TGTGCCAGCAGCCATGGTATCCAAGAGACCCAGTACTTC. Its translation is CASSHGIQETQYF. This sequence joins TRBV14 and TRBJ2-5; D remains unclear. CDR1 is SGHDN, CDR2 FVKESK, per germline. The CDR3 totals 13 residues. The V end lost 3 bases, the J end lost 1 base, and 6 bases lay between the germline ends.